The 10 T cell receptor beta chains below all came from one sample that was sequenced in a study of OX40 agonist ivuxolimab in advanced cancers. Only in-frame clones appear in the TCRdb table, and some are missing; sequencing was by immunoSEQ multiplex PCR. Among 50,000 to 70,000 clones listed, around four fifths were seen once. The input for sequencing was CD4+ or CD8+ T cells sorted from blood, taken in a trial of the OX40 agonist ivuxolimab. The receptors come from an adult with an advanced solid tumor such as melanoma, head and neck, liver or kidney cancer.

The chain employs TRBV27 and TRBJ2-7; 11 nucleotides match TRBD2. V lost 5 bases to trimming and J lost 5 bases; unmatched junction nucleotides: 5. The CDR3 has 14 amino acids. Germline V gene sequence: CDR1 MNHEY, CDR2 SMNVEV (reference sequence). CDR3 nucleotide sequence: TGTGCCAGCAGTCTAGCGGGAGGCATGGACGAGCAGTACTTC. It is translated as CASSLAGGMDEQYF.

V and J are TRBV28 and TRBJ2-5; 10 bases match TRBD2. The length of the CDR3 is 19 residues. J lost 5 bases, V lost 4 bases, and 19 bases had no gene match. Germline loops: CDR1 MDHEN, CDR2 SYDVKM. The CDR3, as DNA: TGTGCCAGCAGTTCCCTCCCGATCGGTCTAGCGGGAGATCGGGAGACCCAGTACTTC. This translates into CASSSLPIGLAGDRETQYF.

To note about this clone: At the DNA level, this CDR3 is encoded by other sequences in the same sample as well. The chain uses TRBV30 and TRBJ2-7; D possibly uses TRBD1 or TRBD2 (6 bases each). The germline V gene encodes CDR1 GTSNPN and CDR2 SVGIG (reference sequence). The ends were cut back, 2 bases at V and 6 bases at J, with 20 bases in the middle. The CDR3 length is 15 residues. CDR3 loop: CAWSTLSWGAGEQYF. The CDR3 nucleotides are TGTGCCTGGAGTACTCTTTCTTGGGGGGCAGGCGAGCAGTACTTC.

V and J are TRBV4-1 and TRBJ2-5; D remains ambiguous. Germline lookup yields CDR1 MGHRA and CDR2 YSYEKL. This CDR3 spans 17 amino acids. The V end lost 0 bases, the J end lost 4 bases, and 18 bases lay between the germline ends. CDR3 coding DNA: TGCGCCAGCAGCCAAGATCCTAATCCGGAGATGTCAGAGACCCAGTACTTC. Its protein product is CASSQDPNPEMSETQYF.

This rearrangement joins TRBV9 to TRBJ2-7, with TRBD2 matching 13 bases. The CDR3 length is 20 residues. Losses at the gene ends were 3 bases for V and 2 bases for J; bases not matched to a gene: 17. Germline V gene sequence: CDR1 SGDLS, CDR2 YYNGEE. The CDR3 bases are TGTGCCAGCAGCGCACGCGGGACTAGCGGGACCCCAAAGGGTCCCTACGAGCAGTACTTC. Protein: CASSARGTSGTPKGPYEQYF.

In nucleotides, the CDR3 is TGTGCCAGCAGTCGCGGGACTAGCGGGAAGAATGAGCAGTTCTTC. Translating it yields CASSRGTSGKNEQFF. This chain joins TRBV27 and TRBJ2-1; 13 bases map to TRBD2. The CDR3 has 15 residues. Germline V gene sequence: CDR1 MNHEY, CDR2 SMNVEV (reference sequence). V lost 5 bases, J lost 7 bases, and 5 bases stayed unmatched.

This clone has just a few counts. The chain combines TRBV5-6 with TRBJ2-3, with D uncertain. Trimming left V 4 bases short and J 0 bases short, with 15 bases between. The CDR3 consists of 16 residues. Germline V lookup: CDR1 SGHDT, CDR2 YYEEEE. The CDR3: CASSALSATSTDTQYF. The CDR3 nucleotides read TGTGCCAGCAGCGCCCTTTCAGCAACAAGCACAGATACGCAGTATTTT.

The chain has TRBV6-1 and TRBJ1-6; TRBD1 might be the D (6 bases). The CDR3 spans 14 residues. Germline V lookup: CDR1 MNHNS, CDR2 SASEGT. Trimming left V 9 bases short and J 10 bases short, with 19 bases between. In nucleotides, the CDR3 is TGTGCCAGTCTCCCGTTGGGGGGCGGGTCACCCCTCCACTTT. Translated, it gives CASLPLGGGSPLHF.

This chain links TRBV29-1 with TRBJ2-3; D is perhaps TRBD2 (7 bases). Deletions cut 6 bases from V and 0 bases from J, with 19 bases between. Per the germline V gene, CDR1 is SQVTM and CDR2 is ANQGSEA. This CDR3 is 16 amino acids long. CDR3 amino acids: CSVTKGGRDSTDTQYF. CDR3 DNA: TGCAGCGTCACAAAAGGGGGGAGGGATAGCACAGATACGCAGTATTTT.

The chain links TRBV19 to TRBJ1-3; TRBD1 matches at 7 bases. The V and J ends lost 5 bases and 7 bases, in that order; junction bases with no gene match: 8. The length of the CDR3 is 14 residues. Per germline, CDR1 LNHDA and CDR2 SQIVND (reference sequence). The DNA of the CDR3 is TGTGCCAGTAGTTCCGGGGACAGATTCAACACCATATATTTT. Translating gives CASSSGDRFNTIYF.